The 7 T cell receptor beta chains below come from one sample, sequenced in a study of T cells in Graves' hyperthyroidism and ophthalmopathy. Amplified TCR beta CDR3 regions derived from RNA transcripts. RT-PCR in the first round (using the HTBI primer set) targeted the TCR CDR3. TCRdb ran MiXCR on the multiplex PCR reads and lists one entry per CDR3 protein. The sample has 500,000 or so distinct CDR3 sequences, 17% seen once. The sample was blood. The receptors here all came from a woman aged 18-29 years with Graves' ophthalmopathy.

At least ten counts were recorded for this clonotype. This chain uses TRBV6-1 with TRBJ2-1; 8 bases are shared with TRBD2. The CDR3 loop spans 14 amino acids. CDR1 MNHNS and CDR2 SASEGT come from the germline V gene. V lost 5 bases and J lost 5; bases outside the gene matches: 5. The DNA for the CDR3 is TGTGCCAGCAGTCCGCGGGGGGCCAACAATGAGCAGTTCTTC. Its protein is CASSPRGANNEQFF.

Many counts were recorded for this clonotype. This sequence joins TRBV10-3 and TRBJ1-5; D gene unclear. CDR1 is ENHRY and CDR2 is SYGVKD in the germline V gene. CDR3 length equals 15 residues. Deletions cut 0 bases from V and 4 bases from J, with 10 bases between. The CDR3 sequence is CAISESEGGNQPQHF. As DNA, the CDR3 is TGTGCCATCAGTGAGTCGGAGGGAGGTAATCAGCCCCAGCATTTT.

This clonotype was seen many times. This chain connects TRBV20-1 to TRBJ2-3; D is unresolved. V lost 0 bases, J lost 0 bases, and 4 bases lay in between. Germline V lookup: CDR1 DFQATT, CDR2 SNEGSKA (reference sequence). The CDR3 loop spans 13 amino acids. The CDR3 loop reads CSARERSTDTQYF. In nucleotides, the CDR3 is TGCAGTGCTAGAGAGCGAAGCACAGATACGCAGTATTTT.

The table lists this clonotype with many counts. The chain employs TRBV11-3 and TRBJ2-3, with 8 bases aligning to TRBD1. From germline, CDR1 is SGHNT and CDR2 YENEEA. The CDR3 spans 16 residues. V lost 5 bases, J lost 4 bases, and 11 bases stayed unmatched. The CDR3 spells CASSLRTGRSADTQYF. The CDR3 DNA sequence: TGTGCCAGCAGCCTACGGACAGGGAGATCCGCAGATACGCAGTATTTT.

This chain links TRBV20-1 with TRBJ2-3, with 8 nucleotides matching TRBD1. J lost 1 base, V lost 4 bases, and 7 bases had no gene match. CDR1 DFQATT and CDR2 SNEGSKA come from the germline V gene (reference sequence). This CDR3 is 15 amino acids long. For the CDR3, the DNA is TGCAGTGCTAATACAGGGGGAATTGGCACAGATACGCAGTATTTT. This gives the protein CSANTGGIGTDTQYF.

This clonotype was counted a few times. The chain links TRBV24-1 to TRBJ2-3; 7 nucleotides align to TRBD1. CDR1 KGHDR and CDR2 SFDVKD come from the germline V gene. The J segment lost 3 bases and the V segment lost 1 base, leaving 3 bases of the junction unmatched. CDR3 length: 15 amino acids. The CDR3 spells CATSDFPTGTDTQYF. The CDR3 nucleotides are TGTGCCACCAGTGATTTTCCGACAGGGACAGATACGCAGTATTTT.

This clonotype was observed a few times. This sequence joins TRBV7-2 and TRBJ1-6; D is unresolved. CDR1 is SGHTA and CDR2 is FQGNSA in the germline V gene. The V end was cut by 1 base, the J end by 2 bases, with 6 bases between. The CDR3 runs 15 residues. CDR3 loop: CASSLGWPYNSPLHF. The CDR3 coding sequence is TGTGCCAGCAGCTTAGGGTGGCCCTATAATTCACCCCTCCACTTT.